The clone carrying this T cell receptor (beta chain) was counted once. Antigen unknown. The data derive from a study of OX40 agonist ivuxolimab in advanced cancers. Study summary: Patients got intravenous ivuxolimab at 0.01 to 10 mg/kg every 2 weeks. Notes on the study in general: Dosing at 0.1 to 3.0 mg/kg was accompanied by clonal expansion of CD4+ and CD8+ blood T cells by week 6. Some nonresponders also had low normalized T-cell clonal expansion.

The assay was immunoSEQ multiplex PCR, and TCRdb's table has in-frame clones only and misses some. The repertoire holds about 50,000 clones, with roughly 86% as singletons. Trimming removed 5 bases from V and 8 bases from J; junction bases left unmatched: 6. The CDR3 spans 13 residues. Germline V CDR1 and CDR2: SGHNT, YENEEA. The chain couples TRBV11-3 to TRBJ2-1; 7 bases match TRBD1. Sample: CD4+ or CD8+ T cells sorted from blood, taken in a trial of the OX40 agonist ivuxolimab. This receptor was obtained from an adult with an advanced solid tumor such as melanoma, head and neck, liver or kidney cancer. The CDR3, as DNA: TGTGCCAGCAGCCAAGACAGGGCCGATGAGCAGTTCTTC. Protein: CASSQDRADEQFF. Drawing the rest from reference TRBV11-3 and TRBJ2-1, the complete variable domain is EAGVVQSPRYKIIEKKQPVAFWCNPISGHNTLYWYLQNLGQGPELLIRYENEEAVDDSQLPKDRFSAERLKGVDSTLKIQPAELGDSAVYLCASSQDRADEQFFGPGTRLTVL.